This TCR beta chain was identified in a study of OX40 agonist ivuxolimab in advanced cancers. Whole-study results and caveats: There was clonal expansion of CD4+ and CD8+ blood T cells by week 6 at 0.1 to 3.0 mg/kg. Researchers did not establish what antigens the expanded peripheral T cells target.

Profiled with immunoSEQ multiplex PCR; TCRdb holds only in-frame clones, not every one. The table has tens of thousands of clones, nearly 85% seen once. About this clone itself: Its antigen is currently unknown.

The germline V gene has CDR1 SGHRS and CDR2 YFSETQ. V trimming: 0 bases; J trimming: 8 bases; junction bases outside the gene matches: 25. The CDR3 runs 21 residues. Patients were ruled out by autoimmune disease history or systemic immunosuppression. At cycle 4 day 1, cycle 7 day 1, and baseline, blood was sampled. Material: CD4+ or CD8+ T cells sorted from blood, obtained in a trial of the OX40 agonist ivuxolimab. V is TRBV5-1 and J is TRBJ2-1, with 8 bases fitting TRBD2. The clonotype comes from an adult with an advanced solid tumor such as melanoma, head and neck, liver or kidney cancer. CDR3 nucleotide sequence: TGCGCCAGCAGCTTGGTGCGGGGGGCGATGGCGGGAGGCGACATCGGGGATGAGCAGTTCTTC. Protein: CASSLVRGAMAGGDIGDEQFF.